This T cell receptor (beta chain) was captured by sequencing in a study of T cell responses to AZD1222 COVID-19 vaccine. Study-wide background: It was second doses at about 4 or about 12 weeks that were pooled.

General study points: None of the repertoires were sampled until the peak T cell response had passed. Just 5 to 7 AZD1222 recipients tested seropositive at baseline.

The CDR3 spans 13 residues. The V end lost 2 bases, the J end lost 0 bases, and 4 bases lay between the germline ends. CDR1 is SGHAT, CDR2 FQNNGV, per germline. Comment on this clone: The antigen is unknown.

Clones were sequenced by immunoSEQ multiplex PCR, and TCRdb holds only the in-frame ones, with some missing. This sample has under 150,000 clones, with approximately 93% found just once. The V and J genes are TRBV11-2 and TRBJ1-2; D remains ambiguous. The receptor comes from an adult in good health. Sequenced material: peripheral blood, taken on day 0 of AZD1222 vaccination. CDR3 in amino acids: CASSLTTNYGYTF. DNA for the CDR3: TGTGCCAGCAGCTTAACAACTAACTATGGCTACACCTTC. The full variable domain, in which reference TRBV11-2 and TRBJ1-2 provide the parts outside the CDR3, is EAGVAQSPRYKIIEKRQSVAFWCNPISGHATLYWYQQILGQGPKLLIQFQNNGVVDDSQLPKDRFSAERLKGVDSTLKIQPAKLEDSAVYLCASSLTTNYGYTFGSGTRLTVV.